Shown below are 15 T cell receptor beta chains from a single sample sequenced in a study of technical replicates of blood from a handful of donors. Clones were sequenced by immunoSEQ multiplex PCR, and TCRdb holds only the in-frame ones, with some missing. The sample comprises about 75,000 clones, around 97% of which are singletons, and less than 0.2% rests with the top ten. The sequenced material came from T cells isolated from PBMCs. These receptors were taken from a human donor in good health.

The rearrangement links TRBV6-4 to TRBJ2-3, with 10 nucleotides matching TRBD2. V was clipped by 0 bases and J by 3 bases; unmatched bases: 9. CDR1 is MRHNA and CDR2 is SNTAGT in the germline V gene. This CDR3 region has 18 residues. The CDR3 DNA follows: TGTGCCAGCAGTGACTCGATCGGCCTAGCGGGAGCGACAGATACGCAGTATTTT. This encodes CASSDSIGLAGATDTQYF.

This clone was recorded only once. V usage is TRBV30 and J usage is TRBJ2-1; 10 bases agree with TRBD1. CDR3 size: 14 residues. Trimming cost V 1 base and J 8 bases; bases outside gene matches: 5. Germline V gives CDR1 GTSNPN, CDR2 SVGIG (reference sequence). In DNA, the CDR3 is TGTGCCTGGAGTGCCGGACAGGGGGACGATGAGCAGTTCTTC. It codes for CAWSAGQGDDEQFF. Full variable domain (rest looked up from reference TRBV30 and TRBJ2-1): SQTIHQWPATLVQPVGSPLSLECTVEGTSNPNLYWYRQAAGRGLQLLFYSVGIGQISSEVPQNLSASRPQDRQFILSSKKLLLSDSGFYLCAWSAGQGDDEQFFGPGTRLTVL.

The V gene is TRBV14, the J gene TRBJ2-7, with D possibly matching TRBD2 (6 bases). Trimming shortened V by 4 bases and J by 2 bases, and 15 bases separated the two germline ends. This CDR3 has 15 amino acids. Looked up from germline, CDR1 is SGHDN and CDR2 is FVKESK. The CDR3 sequence is CASSLDPRETYEQYF. Here the CDR3 DNA reads TGTGCCAGCAGCCTAGACCCCCGGGAGACCTACGAGCAGTACTTC.

This chain connects TRBV28 to TRBJ2-5, with a tentative D call TRBD2 (7 bases). CDR1 MDHEN and CDR2 SYDVKM come from the germline V gene. V was trimmed by 3 bases and J by 5 bases, leaving 16 bases between them. This CDR3 has 15 amino acids. The CDR3 DNA follows: TGTGCCAGCAGTTTTTTAGGGGGGGCCGGGGAGACCCAGTACTTC. Amino acid sequence: CASSFLGGAGETQYF.

The J gene is TRBJ1-1, the V gene TRBV2; unclear D gene. Germline loops: CDR1 SNHLY, CDR2 FYNNEI. V was cut by 5 bases and J by 4 bases, with 11 bases left in between. The CDR3 is 13 amino acids. Written as DNA, the CDR3 is TGTGCCAGCAGTCGCGAATCGGGCACTGAAGCTTTCTTT. Its protein product is CASSRESGTEAFF.

The V gene is TRBV2, the J gene TRBJ2-7; 8 bases agree with TRBD1. The V gene end was trimmed by 6 bases and the J gene end by 0 bases; junction bases not matched to a gene: 13. The CDR3 extends over 17 amino acids. Germline CDR1 and CDR2: SNHLY and FYNNEI. The CDR3 protein is CASRGRGQATSSYEQYF. The CDR3 nucleotides are TGTGCCAGCAGAGGACGGGGACAGGCGACCTCCTCCTACGAGCAGTACTTC.

The chain couples TRBV28 to TRBJ2-3, with 13 positions matching TRBD2. The CDR3 is 16 amino acids. Germline-derived CDR1 and CDR2 are MDHEN and SYDVKM. Losses at the gene ends were 8 bases for V and 4 bases for J; bases not matched to a gene: 9. The CDR3 reads CASRIGLAGEADTQYF. CDR3 nucleotides: TGTGCCAGCCGAATCGGACTAGCGGGAGAAGCAGATACGCAGTATTTT. Full variable domain (rest looked up from reference TRBV28 and TRBJ2-3): DVKVTQSSRYLVKRTGEKVFLECVQDMDHENMFWYRQDPGLGLRLIYFSYDVKMKEKGDIPEGYSVSREKKERFSLILESASTNQTSMYLCASRIGLAGEADTQYFGPGTRLTVL.

This chain links TRBV11-2 with TRBJ2-5, with D possibly being TRBD2 (6 bases). This CDR3 region has 13 residues. CDR1 SGHAT and CDR2 FQNNGV come from the germline V gene. Trimming removed 3 bases at V and 2 bases at J, with 7 bases between. The CDR3 is CASSFAGQETQYF. The CDR3, as DNA: TGTGCCAGCAGCTTCGCGGGGCAAGAGACCCAGTACTTC.

The chain carries TRBV16 and TRBJ1-2; the D gene is possibly TRBD1 (5 bases). V shed 5 bases and J shed 0 bases, with 13 bases lying between them. Germline V gene lookup returns CDR1 KGHSY and CDR2 FQNENV. CDR3 length: 15 amino acids. In DNA, the CDR3 is TGTGCCAGCAGCACGATGACAGCATCTAACTATGGCTACACCTTC. Translation: CASSTMTASNYGYTF.

This chain connects TRBV9 to TRBJ2-7; 9 bases fit TRBD2. After removal of 0 bases from V and 3 bases from J, the junction contained 7 bases not matched to a gene. From germline, CDR1 is SGDLS and CDR2 YYNGEE. The CDR3 runs to 16 residues. CDR3 coding DNA: TGTGCCAGCAGCGTAGGAGTGGCGGGGGGGAGCTACGAGCAGTACTTC. Amino acids: CASSVGVAGGSYEQYF. Drawing the rest from reference TRBV9 and TRBJ2-7, the complete variable domain is DSGVTQTPKHLITATGQRVTLRCSPRSGDLSVYWYQQSLDQGLQFLIQYYNGEERAKGNILERFSAQQFPDLHSELNLSSLELGDSALYFCASSVGVAGGSYEQYFGPGTRLTVT.

The chain recombines TRBV5-1 with TRBJ1-1, with TRBD1 as a possible D gene (5 bases). The CDR3 spans 13 residues. Looked up from germline, CDR1 is SGHRS and CDR2 is YFSETQ. V gave up 2 bases and J gave up 2 bases, with 7 bases separating them. The CDR3 is CASSFQGNTEAFF. The CDR3 bases are TGCGCCAGCAGCTTTCAGGGTAACACTGAAGCTTTCTTT. Full variable domain (rest looked up from reference TRBV5-1 and TRBJ1-1): KAGVTQTPRYLIKTRGQQVTLSCSPISGHRSVSWYQQTPGQGLQFLFEYFSETQRNKGNFPGRFSGRQFSNSRSEMNVSTLELGDSALYLCASSFQGNTEAFFGQGTRLTVV.

The chain joins TRBV27 to TRBJ1-5, with 9 positions matching TRBD1. V was clipped by 6 bases and J by 3 bases; unmatched bases: 3. Per germline, CDR1 MNHEY and CDR2 SMNVEV (reference sequence). CDR3 length: 14 amino acids. For the CDR3, the DNA is TGTGCCAGCAGCAGGACAGGGGTCAATCAGCCCCAGCATTTT. This sequence encodes CASSRTGVNQPQHF.

CDR3 residues: CASSEVRTDNQPQHF. CDR3 nucleotides: TGTGCCAGCAGTGAGGTGAGGACAGACAATCAGCCCCAGCATTTT. The chain recombines TRBV2 with TRBJ1-5; D might be TRBD1 (6 bases). The CDR3 length is 15 residues. V was clipped by 3 bases and J by 3 bases, with 12 bases between them. Per the germline V gene, CDR1 is SNHLY and CDR2 is FYNNEI. Looking up the rest from reference TRBV2 and TRBJ1-5 gives the full variable domain: EPEVTQTPSHQVTQMGQEVILRCVPISNHLYFYWYRQILGQKVEFLVSFYNNEISEKSEIFDDQFSVERPDGSNFTLKIRSTKLEDSAMYFCASSEVRTDNQPQHFGDGTRLSIL.

This chain uses TRBV10-3 with TRBJ1-1; D might be TRBD1 (6 bases). The germline V gene encodes CDR1 ENHRY and CDR2 SYGVKD. CDR3 size: 15 residues. V dropped 1 base and J dropped 1 base, with 10 bases sitting between them. The CDR3 is CAISEWDTQNTEAFF. The DNA of the CDR3 is TGTGCCATCAGTGAGTGGGACACACAGAACACTGAAGCTTTCTTT.

This chain links TRBV12-5 with TRBJ2-1; D unclear. The V end was cut by 1 base, the J end by 2 bases, with 9 bases between. The CDR3 totals 15 residues. Germline V gene data show CDR1 as LGHNT and CDR2 as FRNRAP. CDR3 region: CASGLEAGPYNEQFF. The CDR3 nucleotides are TGTGCTAGTGGTTTGGAAGCCGGTCCCTACAATGAGCAGTTCTTC.